This T cell receptor beta chain was retrieved from a study of CD4 T cell repertoires in COVID-19. From germline, CDR1 is SGHTA and CDR2 FQGTGA. The CDR3 length is 15 residues. V dropped 1 base and J dropped 3; count of bases not matched to a gene: 4. Produced via immunoSEQ multiplex PCR; TCRdb's table is partial and in-frame only. The sample has over 75,000 clones, around 82% seen once. This TCR derives from a human donor who had COVID-19. This specimen consisted of CD4+ T cells from peripheral blood, obtained after recovery from COVID-19. J is TRBJ2-3 and V is TRBV7-3; TRBD2 matches 7 bases. DNA of the CDR3: TGTGCCAGCAGCTTAAATGGGGGGGTGACAGATACGCAGTATTTT. Translation gives CASSLNGGVTDTQYF.